A single sample is the source of the 6 T cell receptor beta chains below, sequenced in a study of T cell responses to AZD1222 COVID-19 vaccine. The method was immunoSEQ multiplex PCR; TCRdb's version includes in-frame clones alone and lacks a portion of them. The sample records about 100,000 clones, around nine tenths being singletons. Specimen: peripheral blood, collected 28 days after the second AZD1222 dose. The receptors originated from an adult who received the AZD1222 COVID-19 vaccine.

CDR3 sequence: CASSRQGASVSNQPQHF. In DNA form, the CDR3 reads TGTGCCAGCAGTCGACAGGGGGCAAGCGTTAGCAATCAGCCCCAGCATTTT. V and J are TRBV28 and TRBJ1-5, with TRBD1 matching 10 bases. The junction had 7 bases not matched to a gene; V was cut back by 5 bases and J by 0 bases. The CDR3 is 17 amino acids. Germline V gene data show CDR1 as MDHEN and CDR2 as SYDVKM. The entire variable domain, with the rest obtained from reference TRBV28 and TRBJ1-5, is as follows: DVKVTQSSRYLVKRTGEKVFLECVQDMDHENMFWYRQDPGLGLRLIYFSYDVKMKEKGDIPEGYSVSREKKERFSLILESASTNQTSMYLCASSRQGASVSNQPQHFGDGTRLSIL.

The rearrangement joins TRBV5-1 to TRBJ2-1, with D unclear. The CDR3 has 16 amino acids. The V and J ends lost 4 bases and 0 bases respectively, with 14 bases between them. In germline, CDR1 is SGHRS, CDR2 YFSETQ. This chain's CDR3 is CASSRLVASSYNEQFF. CDR3 DNA: TGCGCCAGCAGCAGATTAGTTGCGAGCTCCTACAATGAGCAGTTCTTC.

The rearrangement uses TRBV5-6 and TRBJ1-2; D is unresolved. CDR3 length: 15 residues. Germline lookup yields CDR1 SGHDT and CDR2 YYEEEE. V was clipped by 0 bases and J by 5 bases, with 14 bases between them. The CDR3 loop reads CASSLAVSPIYGYTF. CDR3 coding DNA: TGTGCCAGCAGCTTGGCCGTCAGTCCGATATATGGCTACACCTTC.

In nucleotides, the CDR3 is TGTGCCAGGCCTAGGACAGGGCGTGGAAGGGACACTGAAGCTTTCTTT. Translating gives CARPRTGRGRDTEAFF. V gene TRBV5-6 combines with J gene TRBJ1-1; 8 bases fit TRBD1. Per germline, CDR1 SGHDT and CDR2 YYEEEE. V gave up 8 bases and J gave up 3 bases; unmatched junction bases: 15. The CDR3 extends over 16 amino acids. The whole variable domain, filled in from reference TRBV5-6 and TRBJ1-1, reads DAGVTQSPTHLIKTRGQQVTLRCSPKSGHDTVSWYQQALGQGPQFIFQYYEEEERQRGNFPDRFSGHQFPNYSSELNVNALLLGDSALYLCARPRTGRGRDTEAFFGQGTRLTVV.

This clone has only one observation. V usage is TRBV5-4 and J usage is TRBJ1-1; D is uncertain. Deletions cut 1 base from V and 1 base from J, with 8 bases between. CDR3 size: 14 residues. Germline-derived CDR1 and CDR2 are SGHNT and YYREEE (reference sequence). Here the CDR3 reads CASSLPRGNTEAFF. CDR3 bases: TGTGCCAGCAGCTTGCCCCGAGGGAACACTGAAGCTTTCTTT.

The J gene is TRBJ1-1, the V gene TRBV11-2; D gene unclear. The CDR3 is made up of 15 amino acids. Per germline, CDR1 SGHAT and CDR2 FQNNGV. Trimming removed 1 base from V and 8 bases from J, with 17 bases in between. Written as DNA, the CDR3 is TGTGCCAGCAGCTTAGCTAAGGGAGGTGGGTCAGAAGCTTTCTTT. This gives the protein CASSLAKGGGSEAFF.